The present T cell receptor (beta chain) was sequenced within a study of early stage breast cancer tumors. Points from the study as a whole: Tumors had roughly 2.5-fold higher T cell density and higher clonality than adjacent normal breast tissue.

This normal breast sample came from a site roughly 2-4 cm away from the tumor. To note about this clone: The antigen remains unidentified.

This table comes from immunoSEQ multiplex PCR, and its TCRdb copy is limited to in-frame clones, with some not included. This table has more than 1,500 clones, around 66% appearing once. Trimming took 4 bases from V and 2 from J; bases not matched to a gene: 5. This CDR3 has 13 amino acids. Germline V gene data show CDR1 as SQVTM and CDR2 as ANQGSEA. The sequence was obtained from a person aged 35-49 years with breast cancer. The chain employs TRBV29-1 and TRBJ2-7; 7 positions match TRBD1. Material: normal breast tissue next to the tumor. DNA of the CDR3: TGCAGCGTTGCCGGGCAGGGGGCCTACGAGCAGTACTTC. This encodes CSVAGQGAYEQYF.